Following are 13 T cell receptor beta chains from one sample sequenced in a study of identical twins (dated by TCRdb to about 2016). Libraries were built with 5' RACE. This sample was sequenced with an Illumina HiSeq 2000. TCRdb redid the processing of the public reads, applying fastp at Q25 and MiXCR, and retained in-frame beta chains. Merged by CDR3 protein, the rows form single entries marked with the most common genes and DNA. For this sample the table gives about 530,000 distinct CDR3 sequences, of which under 25% were detected only once. The top ten clonotypes cover about 0.5% of the sample. The same sample was also studied in work on yellow fever vaccine responses in identical twins.

The material sequenced was CD4+ T cells sorted from blood. The receptors here all came from a woman aged 18-29 years in good health.

This sequence joins TRBV6-5 and TRBJ2-1; a possible D gene is TRBD1 (6 bases). CDR1 and CDR2 (germline): MNHEY, SVGAGI. This CDR3 contains 15 residues. The V and J ends lost 2 bases and 3 bases respectively, with 11 bases between them. The chain's CDR3 is CASSYQGSYYNEQFF. The CDR3 bases are TGTGCCAGCAGTTACCAGGGGTCTTACTACAATGAGCAGTTCTTC.

This clonotype appeared a single time. The V and J genes are TRBV24-1 and TRBJ2-5, with TRBD1 identical over 9 bases. Germline CDR1 reads KGHDR; CDR2 reads SFDVKD. The CDR3 covers 15 residues. V shed 0 bases, J shed 2 bases, and the junction held 0 bases outside the gene matches. The CDR3 DNA reads TGTGCCACCAGTGATTTGGGGACAGGGCAAGAGACCCAGTACTTC. It translates to CATSDLGTGQETQYF.

This clonotype was detected only a few times. This rearrangement joins TRBV6-1 to TRBJ2-3; 7 bases line up with TRBD2. Per germline, CDR1 MNHNS and CDR2 SASEGT. After removal of 5 bases from V and 2 bases from J, the junction contained 7 bases not matched to a gene. There are 15 residues in the CDR3. This chain's CDR3 is CASSPPLAVTDTQYF. The CDR3 DNA follows: TGTGCCAGCAGTCCCCCGCTAGCGGTCACAGATACGCAGTATTTT.

V and J are TRBV5-1 and TRBJ2-5; TRBD2 agrees at 13 bases. CDR3 length equals 16 residues. The trim removed 3 bases at V and 4 bases at J, leaving 6 bases unmatched. In germline, CDR1 is SGHRS, CDR2 YFSETQ. This CDR3 is CASSSRLAGGLETQYF. Written as DNA, the CDR3 is TGCGCCAGCAGCTCGAGACTAGCGGGAGGACTAGAGACCCAGTACTTC.

The chain has TRBV27 and TRBJ2-3; D gene ambiguous. V shed 5 bases and J shed 0 bases, with 15 bases lying between them. The germline V gene encodes CDR1 MNHEY and CDR2 SMNVEV (reference sequence). The CDR3 extends over 16 amino acids. CDR3 nucleotide sequence: TGTGCCAGCAGTACCAAATTTATGGGGAGCACAGATACGCAGTATTTT. This translates into CASSTKFMGSTDTQYF.

The V call is TRBV7-9, the J call TRBJ1-4; D not resolved. The CDR3 covers 16 residues. Looked up from germline, CDR1 is SEHNR and CDR2 is FQNEAQ (reference sequence). Trimming took off 5 bases at V and 1 base at J, with 14 bases between the two ends. The CDR3 spells CASSALSAKTNEKLFF. For the CDR3, the DNA is TGTGCCAGCAGCGCCCTGAGTGCGAAAACTAATGAAAAACTGTTTTTT.

V and J are TRBV11-2 and TRBJ1-1, with no clear D. Germline V lookup: CDR1 SGHAT, CDR2 FQNNGV. Deletions cut 0 bases from V and 1 base from J, with 6 bases between. The CDR3 contains 14 residues. The CDR3 coding sequence is TGTGCCAGCAGCTTAGATCTGCAGAACACTGAAGCTTTCTTT. It specifies CASSLDLQNTEAFF.

The chain combines TRBV2 with TRBJ2-1; D possibly uses TRBD1 or TRBD2 (5 bases each). CDR1 is SNHLY and CDR2 is FYNNEI in the germline V gene. V was cut by 6 bases and J by 8 bases, with 11 bases left in between. The CDR3 has 12 amino acids. CDR3 in amino acids: CASSAVGHEQFF. Here the CDR3 DNA reads TGTGCCAGCAGCGCCGTGGGACATGAGCAGTTCTTC. The full variable domain, completed using reference TRBV2 and TRBJ2-1, is EPEVTQTPSHQVTQMGQEVILRCVPISNHLYFYWYRQILGQKVEFLVSFYNNEISEKSEIFDDQFSVERPDGSNFTLKIRSTKLEDSAMYFCASSAVGHEQFFGPGTRLTVL.

V is TRBV10-2 and J is TRBJ2-5, with 10 bases identical to TRBD2. CDR1 and CDR2 from the germline V gene are WSHSY and SAAADI. The V gene end was trimmed by 5 bases and the J gene end by 5 bases; junction bases not matched to a gene: 20. The CDR3 runs to 19 residues. CDR3 protein: CASSPAGTNLAGVRETQYF. The CDR3 nucleotides are TGCGCCAGCAGTCCCGCGGGGACAAATCTAGCGGGAGTTCGGGAGACCCAGTACTTC.

The rearrangement links TRBV7-6 to TRBJ2-5; D is unclear. The CDR3 loop spans 13 amino acids. Per germline, CDR1 SGHVS and CDR2 FNYEAQ. V gave up 3 bases and J gave up 5 bases, with 10 bases separating them. The CDR3 nucleotides are TGTGCCAGCAGCTTTTTCTTTTTGGAGACCCAGTACTTC. Translation: CASSFFFLETQYF.

The genes are TRBV7-2 and TRBJ2-1; 13 bases match TRBD2. V shed 5 bases and J 7 bases; nucleotides not matched to a gene: 11. This CDR3 contains 17 residues. Per the germline V gene, CDR1 is SGHTA and CDR2 is FQGNSA. The CDR3 sequence: CASSPRGTSGEGNEQFF. The DNA for the CDR3 is TGTGCCAGCAGCCCCCGCGGGACTAGCGGGGAAGGGAATGAGCAGTTCTTC.

This clonotype was detected a few times. V gene TRBV5-1 combines with J gene TRBJ2-3; 11 positions match TRBD2. V gave up 0 bases and J gave up 3 bases; unmatched junction bases: 6. CDR1 is SGHRS and CDR2 is YFSETQ in the germline V gene. This CDR3 has 17 amino acids. CDR3 amino acids: CASSLDASGRRTDTQYF. CDR3 coding DNA: TGCGCCAGCAGCTTGGACGCTAGCGGGAGGAGGACAGATACGCAGTATTTT.

The sample holds a few counts of this clonotype. The chain has TRBV20-1 and TRBJ2-5; 7 bases are a match to TRBD1. The germline V gene has CDR1 DFQATT and CDR2 SNEGSKA (reference sequence). The CDR3 consists of 13 residues. With 6 bases clipped from V and 3 bases from J, the junction kept 7 bases outside the gene matches. The CDR3 bases are TGCAGTGCCGTATTAACAGGGGAAGAGACCCAGTACTTC. Translation: CSAVLTGEETQYF.